The entry below gives a single T cell receptor (beta chain) sequence along with its context. Its specificity is not known. This CDR3 spans 14 amino acids. Germline V lookup: CDR1 SGHTA, CDR2 FQGTGA. Trimming removed 3 bases from V and 7 bases from J, with 12 bases in between. Blood CD8+ and CD4+ T cells underwent high-throughput TCR beta sequencing. Isolation of CD8+ and CD4+ T cells was performed negatively, whereas enrichment of TEMRA cells was done by FACS. These data belong to a study of CD8 T cells in Susac syndrome. Study findings and constraints: Only a relatively small number of individuals were included in the TCR sequencing and HLA analysis.

The RNA input was about 0.45 to 1 ug, and it was reverse transcribed with random hexamers. Multiplex immunoSEQ PCR targeted 54 Vbeta and 13 Jbeta TCR beta segments. TCRdb called the immunoSEQ multiplex PCR reads again in MiXCR, with one record for every CDR3 protein. This sample carries 150,000 to 200,000 distinct CDR3 sequences, approximately 93% of them seen once, and the ten largest clones take over 0.08%. This sequence was found in a human donor with multiple sclerosis. The material sequenced was CD4+ T cells from PBMCs. V is TRBV7-3 and J is TRBJ2-2; possibly TRBD1 for D (5 bases). DNA of the CDR3: TGTGCCAGCAGCTTCGGGCAGGGCGGCGGGGAGCTGTTTTTT. This gives the protein CASSFGQGGGELFF. Full variable domain (outside the CDR3, taken from reference TRBV7-3 and TRBJ2-2): GAGVSQTPSNKVTEKGKYVELRCDPISGHTALYWYRQSLGQGPEFLIYFQGTGAADDSGLPNDRFFAVRPEGSVSTLKIQRTERGDSAVYLCASSFGQGGGELFFGEGSRLTVL.